The 26 T cell receptor beta chains below were found in one sample sequenced in a study of T cells in Graves' hyperthyroidism and ophthalmopathy. The CDR3 regions of TCR beta were amplified from RNA transcripts. The TCR CDR3 first-round RT-PCR relied on the HTBI primer set. TCRdb reprocessed the multiplex PCR reads with MiXCR, giving one entry per CDR3 protein. The sample has 300,000 to 500,000 distinct CDR3 sequences; roughly 13% are singletons. The sample taken for sequencing was blood. These receptors came from a man over 45 with Graves' ophthalmopathy.

The table lists this clonotype with many counts. The rearrangement joins TRBV29-1 to TRBJ1-4; D is unclear. Germline-derived CDR1 and CDR2 are SQVTM and ANQGSEA. This CDR3 is built from 15 residues. Trimming cost V 0 bases and J 6 bases, with 14 bases left between them. CDR3 nucleotide sequence: TGCAGCGTTGAAGATCCAAGAACAGATGATGAAAAACTGTTTTTT. It codes for CSVEDPRTDDEKLFF.

In this sample, this clonotype turned up many times. This sequence joins TRBV7-6 and TRBJ2-5, with a possible D match to TRBD2 (6 bases). The CDR3 is made up of 15 amino acids. CDR1 and CDR2 from the germline V gene are SGHVS and FNYEAQ. With 2 bases removed from V and 0 bases from J, the gap between germline ends came to 10 bases. The CDR3 DNA follows: TGTGCCAGCAGCTTATTGCGGGGCAACCAAGAGACCCAGTACTTC. This translates into CASSLLRGNQETQYF.

This clonotype has a count of ten or more. The J gene is TRBJ2-5, the V gene TRBV27; no firm D call. The length of the CDR3 is 15 residues. CDR1 is MNHEY, CDR2 SMNVEV, per germline (reference sequence). V dropped 1 base and J dropped 2 bases, with 11 bases sitting between them. CDR3 sequence: CASSLLFAIQETQYF. DNA for the CDR3: TGTGCCAGCAGTTTATTGTTTGCGATACAAGAGACCCAGTACTTC.

This clonotype was picked up a small number of times. The chain recombines TRBV9 with TRBJ2-2; 8 positions agree with TRBD1. This CDR3 has 16 residues. The ends lost 0 bases at V and 4 bases at J; junction bases unmatched: 5. Germline loops: CDR1 SGDLS, CDR2 YYNGEE. The CDR3 bases are TGTGCCAGCAGCGTAGCCGTGACAGGGGTCACCGGGGAGCTGTTTTTT. Protein product: CASSVAVTGVTGELFF. The variable domain in full, completed from reference TRBV9 and TRBJ2-2, reads DSGVTQTPKHLITATGQRVTLRCSPRSGDLSVYWYQQSLDQGLQFLIQYYNGEERAKGNILERFSAQQFPDLHSELNLSSLELGDSALYFCASSVAVTGVTGELFFGEGSRLTVL.

This clonotype came up a few times. The chain recombines TRBV28 with TRBJ2-6; D is unclear. V lost 8 bases and J 4 bases, leaving 24 bases between the germline ends. The CDR3 is 18 amino acids. CDR1 and CDR2 from the germline V gene are MDHEN and SYDVKM. Here the CDR3 DNA reads TGTGCCAGCTTAGGCCTGATGGGCAGAAAGGCGGGGGCCAACGTCCTGACTTTC. As protein: CASLGLMGRKAGANVLTF.

Ten or more counts support this clonotype. The rearrangement joins TRBV28 to TRBJ1-5, with D perhaps matching TRBD1 (6 bases). Germline V gene sequence: CDR1 MDHEN, CDR2 SYDVKM. V gave up 4 bases and J gave up 7 bases, with 8 bases separating them. The CDR3 loop spans 12 amino acids. The CDR3 sequence: CASSWTVQPQHF. DNA for the CDR3: TGTGCCAGCAGTTGGACAGTACAGCCCCAGCATTTT.

This chain uses TRBV9 with TRBJ2-6; D remains ambiguous. The ends were cut back, 1 base at V and 0 bases at J, with 2 bases in the middle. The germline gives CDR1 SGDLS, CDR2 YYNGEE. The CDR3 sequence is 14 residues long. CDR3 bases: TGTGCCAGCAGCGTATTCTCTGGGGCCAACGTCCTGACTTTC. It encodes CASSVFSGANVLTF.

This chain links TRBV4-1 with TRBJ2-3; TRBD2 agrees at 11 bases. The CDR3 consists of 18 residues. V trimming: 0 bases; J trimming: 5 bases; junction bases outside the gene matches: 10. CDR1 and CDR2 from the germline V gene are MGHRA and YSYEKL. The CDR3 protein is CASSQEPVLAGDVDTQYF. The CDR3 DNA is TGCGCCAGCAGCCAAGAGCCCGTACTAGCGGGAGACGTAGATACGCAGTATTTT.

At least ten counts were recorded for this clonotype. The rearrangement joins TRBV3-1 to TRBJ1-5, with 7 positions matching TRBD1. Germline V gene lookup returns CDR1 LGHDT and CDR2 YNNKEL (reference sequence). Trimming at V came to 0 bases and at J to 6 bases, leaving 8 bases not matched to a gene. There are 16 residues in the CDR3. For the CDR3, the DNA is TGTGCCAGCAGCCAAGATTCAGGGGGACGGAGTCAGCCCCAGCATTTT. Amino acids: CASSQDSGGRSQPQHF.

The chain is built from TRBV6-9 and TRBJ2-7; no clear D gene. V dropped 8 bases and J dropped 7 bases, with 21 bases sitting between them. The CDR3 spans 14 residues. Germline V gene data show CDR1 as MNHGY and CDR2 as SVAAGI. The chain's CDR3 is CASPSRAPGREQYF. CDR3 nucleotide sequence: TGTGCCAGCCCTTCTAGAGCCCCTGGTCGGGAGCAGTACTTC.

V and J are TRBV19 and TRBJ1-5; the match to TRBD1 covers 7 bases. V dropped 6 bases and J dropped 0; count of bases not matched to a gene: 5. The V gene's germline CDR1 is LNHDA and CDR2 SQIVND (reference sequence). The CDR3 is made up of 15 amino acids. CDR3 in DNA: TGTGCCAGTAGCCAGACAGGGAATAGCAATCAGCCCCAGCATTTT. Its translation: CASSQTGNSNQPQHF.

The sample holds many counts of this clonotype. This chain uses TRBV15 with TRBJ2-1; the match to TRBD2 covers 7 bases. The length of the CDR3 is 13 residues. The J segment lost 6 bases and the V segment lost 3 bases, leaving 2 bases of the junction unmatched. Germline V gene sequence: CDR1 LNHNV, CDR2 YYDKDF (reference sequence). The DNA for the CDR3 is TGTGCCACCAGCAGGACTAGCTCCAATGAGCAGTTCTTC. Translation gives CATSRTSSNEQFF.

This clonotype was observed at least ten times. V gene TRBV30 combines with J gene TRBJ2-7; 8 bases map to TRBD1. Trimming at V came to 4 bases and at J to 5 bases, leaving 13 bases not matched to a gene. CDR1 is GTSNPN, CDR2 SVGIG, per germline (reference sequence). The CDR3 contains 15 residues. The CDR3 nucleotides read TGTGCCTGGACTAAAAGGACAGGGATTTGGAACGAGCAGTACTTC. Translated: CAWTKRTGIWNEQYF. Drawing the rest from reference TRBV30 and TRBJ2-7, the complete variable domain is SQTIHQWPATLVQPVGSPLSLECTVEGTSNPNLYWYRQAAGRGLQLLFYSVGIGQISSEVPQNLSASRPQDRQFILSSKKLLLSDSGFYLCAWTKRTGIWNEQYFGPGTRLTVT.

This clonotype has a handful of counts. The V call is TRBV9, the J call TRBJ2-1; D uncertain. Per the germline V gene, CDR1 is SGDLS and CDR2 is YYNGEE. The V gene lost 0 bases and the J gene lost 8 bases, with 15 bases spanning the gap. The CDR3 loop spans 15 amino acids. The CDR3 protein is CASSVGGGGAYEQFF. The CDR3 DNA sequence: TGTGCCAGCAGCGTAGGTGGTGGTGGAGCGTATGAGCAGTTCTTC.

This clonotype has at least ten counts. One end of the junction is discordant with germline, which a read error may explain. The DNA for the CDR3 is TGTGCCCGGAGCAATGGGAACTCCTACAATGAGCAGTTCTTC. It translates to CARSNGNSYNEQFF. The chain carries TRBV30 and TRBJ2-1; no reliable D call. The length of the CDR3 is 14 residues. Per the germline V gene, CDR1 is GTSNPN and CDR2 is SVGIG (reference sequence).

This clonotype has a count of ten or more. The CDR3, as DNA: TGTGCCAGCAGTTCCAACAAGCTCCCGGAACAGATTAATTCACCCCTCCACTTT. Residues: CASSSNKLPEQINSPLHF. The V gene is TRBV27, the J gene TRBJ1-6; D remains unclear. Trimming shortened V by 4 bases and J by 6 bases, and 22 bases separated the two germline ends. This CDR3 has 18 amino acids. Germline V CDR1 and CDR2: MNHEY, SMNVEV (reference sequence).

Notes on this clonotype: This sequence may be a read error, since a much larger clone differs from it by one base. This chain links TRBV2 with TRBJ1-2; TRBD1 might be the D (5 bases). CDR3 length equals 14 residues. Germline V gives CDR1 SNHLY, CDR2 FYNNEI. CDR3 DNA: TGTGCCAGCAAAATACAAGGGACTTCTTATGGCTCCACCTTC. Its translation is CASKIQGTSYGSTF.

In the case of this clonotype: A much larger clone differs from this one at a single base, so this may be a read error. The chain combines TRBV5-1 with TRBJ2-3; D gene unclear. The germline CDR1 and CDR2 sequences are SGHRS and YFSETQ. V lost 4 bases, J lost 0 bases, and 9 bases lay in between. The CDR3 length is 14 residues. As DNA, the CDR3 is TGCGCCAGCAGCATTGAAAGAAGCACAGATACGCAGTATTTT. Amino acids: CASSIERSTDTQYF.

Comments on this clonotype: A junction end diverges from the germline sequence, so it may reflect a read error. The V and J genes are TRBV28 and TRBJ2-5; 8 nucleotides agree with TRBD2. This CDR3 has 10 residues. Germline V gives CDR1 MDHEN, CDR2 SYDVKM. CDR3 residues: CATTSSGLHF. In nucleotides, the CDR3 is TGTGCAACAACCTCTAGCGGGCTCCACTTC.

This clonotype was recorded at least ten times. This chain joins TRBV20-1 and TRBJ2-1; D not certain. Trimming took off 0 bases at V and 7 bases at J, with 16 bases between the two ends. Germline V CDR1 and CDR2: DFQATT, SNEGSKA (reference sequence). This CDR3 comprises 15 residues. The DNA of the CDR3 is TGCAGTGCTAGAGACTTCGGGCCCTCCTTAAATGAGCAGTTCTTC. It yields the protein CSARDFGPSLNEQFF.

This clonotype was detected many times. The chain has TRBV20-1 and TRBJ1-6; D is perhaps TRBD1 (5 bases). The V gene lost 3 bases and the J gene lost 5 bases, with 11 bases spanning the gap. This CDR3 has 14 residues. Germline CDR1 DFQATT, CDR2 SNEGSKA (reference sequence). CDR3 sequence reads: CSARGGSNNSPLHF. The CDR3 coding sequence is TGCAGTGCTAGGGGGGGTTCGAATAATTCACCCCTCCACTTT.

This clonotype came up many times. This rearrangement joins TRBV7-9 to TRBJ2-5; no firm D call. The CDR3 is 15 amino acids. Germline V gene lookup returns CDR1 SEHNR and CDR2 FQNEAQ (reference sequence). Trimming took off 5 bases at V and 5 bases at J, with 18 bases between the two ends. CDR3 in DNA: TGTGCCAGCAGCACCCCTAGGCGGTTTGGGGAGACCCAGTACTTC. It specifies CASSTPRRFGETQYF.

The gene calls are TRBV29-1 and TRBJ2-7, with TRBD1 matching 11 bases. With V trimmed by 6 bases and J by 1 base, 2 bases remained unmatched. Germline CDR1 reads SQVTM; CDR2 reads ANQGSEA. This CDR3 is 13 amino acids long. This chain's CDR3 is CSVGDRGSYEQYF. As DNA, the CDR3 is TGCAGCGTCGGGGACAGGGGGTCCTACGAGCAGTACTTC.

This clonotype was picked up a small number of times. V gene TRBV14 combines with J gene TRBJ1-4; D gene ambiguous. The CDR3 loop spans 17 amino acids. Trimming took off 0 bases at V and 8 bases at J, with 19 bases between the two ends. The germline V gene has CDR1 SGHDN and CDR2 FVKESK. DNA for the CDR3: TGTGCCAGCAGCCAAGAGTCGGGTGCCCGGGTGGAGGAAAAACTGTTTTTT. Its translation: CASSQESGARVEEKLFF.

CDR3 bases: TGTGCCAGCAGCTCCCCGGGACTAGCGGGAGTAGAACAAGAGACCCAGTACTTC. As protein: CASSSPGLAGVEQETQYF. The rearrangement joins TRBV7-2 to TRBJ2-5; 14 positions agree with TRBD2. Unmatched junction bases numbered 9, after V lost 4 bases and J lost 2 bases. The CDR3 has 18 residues. The germline gives CDR1 SGHTA, CDR2 FQGNSA.

This clonotype showed up many times. This chain joins TRBV18 and TRBJ2-7; D is unclear. With 2 bases removed from V and 3 bases from J, the gap between germline ends came to 8 bases. CDR1 KGHSH and CDR2 LQKENI come from the germline V gene. This CDR3 comprises 13 residues. For the CDR3, the DNA is TGTGCCAGCTCACCAGGAGTGAACTACGAGCAGTACTTC. This encodes CASSPGVNYEQYF.